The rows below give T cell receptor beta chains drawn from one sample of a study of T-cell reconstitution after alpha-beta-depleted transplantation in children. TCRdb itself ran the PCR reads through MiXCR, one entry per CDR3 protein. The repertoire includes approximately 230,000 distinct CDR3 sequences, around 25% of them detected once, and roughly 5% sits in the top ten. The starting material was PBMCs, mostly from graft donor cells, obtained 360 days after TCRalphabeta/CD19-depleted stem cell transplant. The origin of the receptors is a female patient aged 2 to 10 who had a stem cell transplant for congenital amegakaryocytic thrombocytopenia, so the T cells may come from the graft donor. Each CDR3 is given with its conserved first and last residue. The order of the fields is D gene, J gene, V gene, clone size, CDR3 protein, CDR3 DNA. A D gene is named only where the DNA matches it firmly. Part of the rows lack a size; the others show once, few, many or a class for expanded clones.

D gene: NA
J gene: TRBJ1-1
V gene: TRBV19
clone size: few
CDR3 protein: CASNEKRGAREAFF
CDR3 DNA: TGTGCCAGCAACGAAAAAAGGGGGGCGAGAGAAGCTTTCTTT

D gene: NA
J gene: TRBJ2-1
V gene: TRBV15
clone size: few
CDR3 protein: CATSGGGTHNEQFF
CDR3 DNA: TGTGCCACCAGCGGCGGCGGTACGCACAATGAGCAGTTCTTC

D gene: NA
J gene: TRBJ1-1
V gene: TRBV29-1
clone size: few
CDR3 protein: CSVVGGGTEAFF
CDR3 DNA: TGCAGCGTTGTCGGGGGAGGGACTGAAGCTTTCTTT

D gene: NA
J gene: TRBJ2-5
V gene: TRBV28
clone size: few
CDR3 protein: CASSLNSREETQYF
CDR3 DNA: TGTGCCAGCAGTTTAAACTCCAGGGAAGAGACCCAGTACTTC

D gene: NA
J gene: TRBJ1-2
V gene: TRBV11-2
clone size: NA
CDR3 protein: CASSSTYDNYGYTF
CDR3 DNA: TGTGCCAGCAGCTCGACTTACGATAACTATGGCTACACCTTC

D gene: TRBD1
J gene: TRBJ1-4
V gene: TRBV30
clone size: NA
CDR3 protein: CAWSTTGQSNEKLFF
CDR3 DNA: TGTGCCTGGAGTACCACGGGACAGAGTAATGAAAAACTGTTTTTT

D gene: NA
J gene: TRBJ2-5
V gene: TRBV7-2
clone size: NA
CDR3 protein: CASSPHPGLGETQYF
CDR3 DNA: TGTGCCAGCAGCCCGCACCCGGGGTTAGGAGAGACCCAGTACTTC

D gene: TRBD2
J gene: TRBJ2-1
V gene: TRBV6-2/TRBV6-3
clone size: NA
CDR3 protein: CASSKKYGRLGDEQFF
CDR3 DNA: TGTGCCAGCAGCAAAAAATACGGGAGGCTGGGGGATGAGCAGTTCTTC

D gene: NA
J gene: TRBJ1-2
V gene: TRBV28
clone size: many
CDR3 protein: CASSPPELRYGYTF
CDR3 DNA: TGTGCCAGCAGTCCCCCGGAGCTACGATATGGCTACACCTTC

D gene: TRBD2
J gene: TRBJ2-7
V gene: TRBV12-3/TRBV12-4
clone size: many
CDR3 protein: CASRRTSRGDEQYF
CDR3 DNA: TGTGCCAGCAGACGGACTAGCCGGGGCGACGAGCAGTACTTC

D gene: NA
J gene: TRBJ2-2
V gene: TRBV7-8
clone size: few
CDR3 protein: CASSSQFLANTGELFF
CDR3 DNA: TGTGCCAGCAGCTCACAGTTTCTCGCGAACACCGGGGAGCTGTTTTTT

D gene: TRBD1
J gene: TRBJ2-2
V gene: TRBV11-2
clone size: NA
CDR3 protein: CASMRRTGGLTGELFF
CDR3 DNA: TGTGCCAGCATGCGGCGGACAGGGGGTTTGACCGGGGAGCTGTTTTTT

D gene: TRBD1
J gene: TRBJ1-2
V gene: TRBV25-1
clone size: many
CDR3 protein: CASSSGGDYGYTF
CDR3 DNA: TGTGCCAGCAGTTCAGGGGGCGACTATGGCTACACCTTC

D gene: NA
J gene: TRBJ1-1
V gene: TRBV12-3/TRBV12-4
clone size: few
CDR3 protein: CASTLGQGEAFF
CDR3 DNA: TGTGCCAGCACCCTTGGGCAGGGGGAAGCTTTCTTT

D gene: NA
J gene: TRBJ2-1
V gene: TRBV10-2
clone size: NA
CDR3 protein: CASSELAFSSYNEQFF
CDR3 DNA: TGCGCCAGCAGTGAGTTGGCTTTTAGCTCCTACAATGAGCAGTTCTTC

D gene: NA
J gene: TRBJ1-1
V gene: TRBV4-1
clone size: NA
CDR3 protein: CASSRRTDAEAFF
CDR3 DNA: TGCGCCAGCAGCCGCAGAACGGACGCTGAAGCTTTCTTT

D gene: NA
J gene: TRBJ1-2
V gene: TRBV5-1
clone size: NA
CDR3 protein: CASSSRTEFYGYTF
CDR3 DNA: TGCGCCAGCAGCTCGAGAACAGAGTTCTATGGCTACACCTTC

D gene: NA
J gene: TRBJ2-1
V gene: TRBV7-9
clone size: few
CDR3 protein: CASSAGLSNEQFF
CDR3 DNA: TGTGCCAGCAGCGCCGGGCTGAGCAATGAGCAGTTCTTC

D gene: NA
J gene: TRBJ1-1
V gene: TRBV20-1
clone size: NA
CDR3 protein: CSASLRLVEAFF
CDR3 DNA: TGCAGTGCTAGTTTGCGATTGGTTGAAGCTTTCTTT

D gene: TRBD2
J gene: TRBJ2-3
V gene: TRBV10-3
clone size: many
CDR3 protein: CAISEPGFGGARADTQYF
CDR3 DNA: TGTGCCATCAGTGAGCCCGGGTTCGGGGGGGCCCGAGCAGATACGCAGTATTTT

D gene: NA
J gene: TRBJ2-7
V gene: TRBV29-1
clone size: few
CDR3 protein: CSVEVSGYEQYF
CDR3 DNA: TGCAGCGTTGAAGTTTCCGGTTACGAGCAGTACTTC

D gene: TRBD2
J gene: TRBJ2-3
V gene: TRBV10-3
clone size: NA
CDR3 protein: CAIRRLAGVEDTQYF
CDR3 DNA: TGTGCCATCAGAAGACTAGCGGGGGTCGAAGATACGCAGTATTTT

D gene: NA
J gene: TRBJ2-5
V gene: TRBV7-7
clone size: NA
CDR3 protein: CASSLGTDQETQYF
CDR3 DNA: TGTGCCAGCAGCTTGGGGACGGACCAAGAGACCCAGTACTTC